What follows are 21 T cell receptor beta chains derived from one specimen sequenced in a study of shared T cell receptors in the human thymus. Measured with immunoSEQ multiplex PCR; TCRdb has only the in-frame clones, and not every one. This sample has 450,000 to 650,000 clones, with approximately 80% found just once. This sample was shared with a second study, whose subject was human thymus T cells.

Sequenced input: thymocytes. Receptors were obtained from a boy younger than two with a congenital heart defect.

The J gene is TRBJ2-7, the V gene TRBV21-1; the table names TRBD1, a call not compared with the DNA. TRBV21-1 is described as a pseudogene. This CDR3 region has 16 residues. This CDR3 is CASNQGRGQGTHEQYF. DNA of the CDR3: TGTGCCAGCAACCAAGGCCGGGGACAGGGGACCCACGAGCAGTACTTC.

The chain joins TRBV15 to TRBJ2-7; the match to TRBD2 covers 8 bases. The CDR3 is 16 residues long. CDR1 is LNHNV and CDR2 is YYDKDF in the germline V gene (reference sequence). After removal of 0 bases from V and 4 bases from J, the junction contained 8 bases not matched to a gene. CDR3 region: CATSRDATSGIYEQYF. The CDR3 bases are TGTGCCACCAGCAGAGATGCAACTAGCGGCATTTACGAGCAGTACTTC.

V gene TRBV25-1 combines with J gene TRBJ2-1; D is perhaps TRBD2 (6 bases). Per germline, CDR1 MGHDK and CDR2 SYGVNS. CDR3 length equals 17 residues. Deletions cut 5 bases from V and 12 bases from J, with 29 bases between. The CDR3 DNA follows: TGTGCCAGCAGTCCCCAGGCGGGGCGGGATTTTTCCGGTAGGCAGTTCTTC. This gives the protein CASSPQAGRDFSGRQFF. The entire variable domain, with the rest obtained from reference TRBV25-1 and TRBJ2-1, is as follows: EADIYQTPRYLVIGTGKKITLECSQTMGHDKMYWYQQDPGMELHLIHYSYGVNSTEKGDLSSESTVSRIRTEHFPLTLESARPSHTSQYLCASSPQAGRDFSGRQFFGPGTRLTVL.

The chain combines TRBV27 with TRBJ2-7, with TRBD1 matching 8 bases. The V gene's germline CDR1 is MNHEY and CDR2 SMNVEV (reference sequence). After removal of 11 bases from V and 4 bases from J, the junction contained 13 bases not matched to a gene. The CDR3 runs 14 residues. CDR3 nucleotides: TGTGCCGGACAGGGTCTTTTACCCCCTTACGAGCAGTACTTC. It is translated as CAGQGLLPPYEQYF.

This clone has more than one count but fewer than ten. The rearrangement links TRBV11-2 to TRBJ2-7, with TRBD2 matching 10 bases. V shed 4 bases and J 4 bases; nucleotides not matched to a gene: 7. CDR1 and CDR2 (germline): SGHAT, FQNNGV. The CDR3 covers 15 residues. In DNA, the CDR3 is TGTGCCAGCAGCTCCCCAGCGGGAGGGCCGTACGAGCAGTACTTC. Translated: CASSSPAGGPYEQYF.

The rearrangement uses TRBV13 and TRBJ2-1; 9 nucleotides agree with TRBD2. This CDR3 region has 18 residues. The J segment lost 0 bases and the V segment lost 2 bases, leaving 8 bases of the junction unmatched. Germline CDR1 reads PRHDT; CDR2 reads FYEKMQ (reference sequence). The CDR3 DNA is TGTGCCAGCAGCTTAATGCGAGGTAGCGGGAGCTCCTACAATGAGCAGTTCTTC. Translated, it gives CASSLMRGSGSSYNEQFF.

This chain connects TRBV7-6 to TRBJ2-7, with 7 bases identical to TRBD2. The germline V gene has CDR1 SGHVS and CDR2 FNYEAQ. The J segment lost 1 base and the V segment lost 0 bases, leaving 12 bases of the junction unmatched. The CDR3 length is 18 residues. The CDR3 reads CASSLAPAPSSGSYEQYF. In DNA, the CDR3 is TGTGCCAGCAGCTTAGCCCCGGCCCCCTCTAGCGGATCCTACGAGCAGTACTTC.

The genes are TRBV4-3 and TRBJ2-1; possible D gene TRBD1, 6 bases. V lost 5 bases and J 10 bases, leaving 21 bases between the germline ends. Germline CDR1 reads LGHNA; CDR2 reads YSLEER. The CDR3 totals 15 residues. The CDR3 DNA reads as TGCGCCAGCAGCACCACACAAGGGACAAGTTGCGAGCAGTTCTTC. Amino acids: CASSTTQGTSCEQFF.

J is TRBJ2-2 and V is TRBV5-4; 10 bases are shared with TRBD1. In germline, CDR1 is SGHNT, CDR2 YYREEE (reference sequence). The V segment lost 4 bases and the J segment 5 bases; nucleotides outside the gene matches: 14. This CDR3 spans 18 amino acids. The CDR3 reads CASSQYPKTGGMTGELFF. The CDR3 coding sequence is TGTGCCAGCAGCCAATACCCCAAGACAGGGGGCATGACCGGGGAGCTGTTTTTT.

The chain joins TRBV28 to TRBJ2-2; 11 bases map to TRBD2. The J segment lost 6 bases and the V segment lost 4 bases, leaving 7 bases of the junction unmatched. Germline V gene data show CDR1 as MDHEN and CDR2 as SYDVKM. The CDR3 length is 16 residues. This CDR3 reads CASSSLAGGPPGELFF. CDR3 bases: TGTGCCAGCAGTTCGTTAGCGGGAGGGCCCCCCGGGGAGCTGTTTTTT. Full variable domain (outside the CDR3, taken from reference TRBV28 and TRBJ2-2): DVKVTQSSRYLVKRTGEKVFLECVQDMDHENMFWYRQDPGLGLRLIYFSYDVKMKEKGDIPEGYSVSREKKERFSLILESASTNQTSMYLCASSSLAGGPPGELFFGEGSRLTVL.

This CDR3 is CASSYRSRTGLYGYTF. The CDR3 DNA reads as TGTGCCAGCAGTTACCGTTCACGGACAGGGCTCTATGGCTACACCTTC. The chain has TRBV6-5 and TRBJ1-2; 8 bases map to TRBD1. The V and J ends lost 2 bases and 4 bases, in that order; junction bases with no gene match: 9. The CDR3 has 16 amino acids. The V gene's germline CDR1 is MNHEY and CDR2 SVGAGI.

The V and J genes are TRBV15 and TRBJ2-7; TRBD1 agrees at 8 bases. The length of the CDR3 is 16 residues. V trimming: 1 base; J trimming: 6 bases; junction bases outside the gene matches: 11. Germline-derived CDR1 and CDR2 are LNHNV and YYDKDF (reference sequence). In DNA form, the CDR3 reads TGTGCCACCAGCAGAGTCTGTAGGACAGGGCCCCTCGAGCAGTACTTC. This sequence encodes CATSRVCRTGPLEQYF.

This clone was detected only a few times. The CDR3 DNA is TGCAGCGTTGCCGAAGCTAGAACCCCCTACGAGCAGTACTTC. Protein sequence: CSVAEARTPYEQYF. V is TRBV29-1 and J is TRBJ2-7, with D unclear. Per germline, CDR1 SQVTM and CDR2 ANQGSEA. Trimming stripped 4 bases from V and 2 bases from J, with 15 bases between. This CDR3 has 14 amino acids.

The J gene is TRBJ2-1, the V gene TRBV4-1; 13 positions match TRBD2. The CDR3 loop spans 17 amino acids. V was pared by 1 base and J by 8 bases, with 8 bases of the junction left unmatched. Germline-derived CDR1 and CDR2 are MGHRA and YSYEKL. The CDR3 DNA reads as TGCGCCAGCAGCCAAGGCCGGACTAGCGGGAGTGGATATGAGCAGTTCTTC. Protein: CASSQGRTSGSGYEQFF.

The chain is built from TRBV30 and TRBJ1-1; possibly TRBD1 for D (5 bases). V gave up 0 bases and J gave up 1 base, with 9 bases separating them. The germline CDR1 and CDR2 sequences are GTSNPN and SVGIG (reference sequence). There are 14 residues in the CDR3. The CDR3 DNA reads as TGTGCCTGGAGTGTTAGGGGAACGAACACTGAAGCTTTCTTT. It specifies CAWSVRGTNTEAFF.

The chain combines TRBV4-3 with TRBJ2-7, with 10 bases aligning to TRBD2. CDR3 length equals 16 residues. V was pared by 4 bases and J by 2 bases, with 8 bases of the junction left unmatched. The germline V gene has CDR1 LGHNA and CDR2 YSLEER. The chain's CDR3 is CASSRGTSGNPYEQYF. The CDR3 coding sequence is TGCGCCAGCAGCCGTGGAACTAGCGGGAATCCCTACGAGCAGTACTTC.

This clone was seen once. At one end the junction does not follow the germline gene, possibly because of a read error. This rearrangement joins TRBV30 to TRBJ2-1, with 7 bases fitting TRBD2. Germline-derived CDR1 and CDR2 are GTSNPN and SVGIG (reference sequence). The CDR3 sequence is 10 residues long. The CDR3 region is CAWGGRAVIF. The CDR3 DNA is TGTGCCTGGGGGGGGAGGGCGGTGATCTTC.

The gene calls are TRBV5-6 and TRBJ2-2; possible D gene TRBD2, 6 bases. This CDR3 region has 14 residues. The V end lost 0 bases, the J end lost 4 bases, and 7 bases lay between the germline ends. Per the germline V gene, CDR1 is SGHDT and CDR2 is YYEEEE. DNA for the CDR3: TGTGCCAGCAGCTTGGGTAGCGGCACCGGGGAGCTGTTTTTT. The encoded protein is CASSLGSGTGELFF.

V gene TRBV5-1 combines with J gene TRBJ1-1; TRBD1 agrees at 8 bases. This CDR3 has 14 residues. V was pared by 4 bases and J by 5 bases, with 7 bases of the junction left unmatched. Germline-derived CDR1 and CDR2 are SGHRS and YFSETQ. CDR3 in amino acids: CASSHTGGMTEAFF. CDR3 bases: TGCGCCAGCAGCCACACAGGGGGTATGACTGAAGCTTTCTTT.

This clone was seen just once. V and J are TRBV9 and TRBJ2-7, with TRBD1 matching 8 bases. The CDR3 spans 15 residues. The J segment lost 3 bases and the V segment lost 6 bases, leaving 11 bases of the junction unmatched. Germline CDR1 is SGDLS and CDR2 is YYNGEE. CDR3: CASTPGGSSVYEQYF. The CDR3 DNA is TGTGCCAGCACCCCAGGGGGCTCCTCGGTCTACGAGCAGTACTTC.

V is TRBV30 and J is TRBJ2-5, with 7 bases identical to TRBD1. The CDR3 covers 16 residues. V lost 0 bases and J lost 0; bases outside the gene matches: 7. Per germline, CDR1 GTSNPN and CDR2 SVGIG (reference sequence). The CDR3 DNA reads as TGTGCCTGGAGTGTACAGGGGCAGGAGTACCAAGAGACCCAGTACTTC. Its protein is CAWSVQGQEYQETQYF.